This TCR beta chain emerged from a study of cytomegalovirus exposure and HLA in healthy donors. The primer mix had 60 Vbeta and 13 Jbeta primers. Assay used: immunoSEQ multiplex PCR; TCRdb lists only in-frame clones, some missing. The table lists roughly 100,000 clones, around 82% of them singletons, with approximately 10% in the top ten. Comments on this clone: Its target is not known.

Study-wide findings and caveats: In a later analysis, across HLA loci, associated TCR counts were highest for DRB1, lowest for HLA-C. Later genetic work tied a missense DCLRE1C variant to beta-chain V and J trimming. Most likely, a cluster of highly shared sequence variants arose as a sequencing artifact. Later, an analysis found that common viral pathogens appeared to be linked with several of the most significant clusters.

The CDR3 has 13 amino acids. Trimming cost V 6 bases and J 0 bases, with 8 bases left between them. Germline V gene lookup returns CDR1 MRHNA and CDR2 SNTAGT. Sequencing used PBMCs. This chain links TRBV6-4 with TRBJ1-1; a weak D match, TRBD1 (5 bases). This clonotype was sampled from a woman in her late teens or twenties in good health and CMV-seropositive. DNA for the CDR3: TGTGCCAGCAGCAAGGGGATGAACACTGAAGCTTTCTTT. Translation gives CASSKGMNTEAFF.